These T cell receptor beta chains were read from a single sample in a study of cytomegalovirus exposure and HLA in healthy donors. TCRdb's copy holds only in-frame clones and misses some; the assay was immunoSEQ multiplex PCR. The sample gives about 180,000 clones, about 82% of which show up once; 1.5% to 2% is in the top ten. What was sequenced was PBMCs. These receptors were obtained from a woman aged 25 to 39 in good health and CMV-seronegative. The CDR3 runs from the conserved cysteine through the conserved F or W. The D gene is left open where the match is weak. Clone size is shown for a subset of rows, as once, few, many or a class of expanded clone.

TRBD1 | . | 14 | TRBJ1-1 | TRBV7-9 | CASSLSTRGTEAFF | TGTGCCAGCAGCTTATCGACCAGGGGGACTGAAGCTTTCTTT
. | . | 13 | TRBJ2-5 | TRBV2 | CASRPGQGETQYF | TGTGCCAGCAGACCCGGCCAGGGGGAGACCCAGTACTTC
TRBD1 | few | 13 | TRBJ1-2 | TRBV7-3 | CASSAGQSYGYTF | TGTGCCAGCAGCGCGGGACAGAGCTATGGCTACACCTTC
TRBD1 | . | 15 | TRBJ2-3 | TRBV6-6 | CASSRDRVVTDTQYF | TGTGCCAGCAGTAGGGACAGGGTCGTCACAGATACGCAGTATTTT
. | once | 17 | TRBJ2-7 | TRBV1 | CTSSQDSAGGLLYEQYF | TGCACCAGCAGCCAAGATTCGGCGGGGGGCCTACTCTACGAGCAGTACTTC
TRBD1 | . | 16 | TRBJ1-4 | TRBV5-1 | CASSLAGKGANEKLFF | TGCGCCAGCAGCTTGGCGGGGAAGGGGGCAAATGAAAAACTGTTTTTT
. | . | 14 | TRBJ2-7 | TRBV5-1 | CASSLRQIGYEQYF | TGCGCCAGCAGCCTACGACAAATCGGCTACGAGCAGTACTTC
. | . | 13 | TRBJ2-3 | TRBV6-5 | CASSFGRGDTQYF | TGTGCCAGCAGTTTTGGCAGAGGAGATACGCAGTATTTT
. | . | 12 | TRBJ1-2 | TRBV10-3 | CASQVRGGGYTF | TGTGCCTCCCAGGTTAGGGGCGGCGGCTACACCTTC
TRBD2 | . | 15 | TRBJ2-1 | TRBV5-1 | CASSRTSGGDNEQFF | TGCGCCAGCAGCCGGACTAGCGGGGGGGACAATGAGCAGTTCTTC
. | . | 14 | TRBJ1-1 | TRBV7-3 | CASSSGGGLTEAFF | TGTGCCAGCAGCTCCGGTGGTGGGCTCACTGAAGCTTTCTTT
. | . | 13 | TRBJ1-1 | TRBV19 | CASSIARGKEAFF | TGTGCCAGTAGTATAGCCCGGGGGAAGGAGGCTTTCTTT
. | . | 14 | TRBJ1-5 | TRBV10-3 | CAISDSGGDQPQHF | TGTGCCATCAGTGACTCCGGGGGGGATCAGCCCCAGCATTTT
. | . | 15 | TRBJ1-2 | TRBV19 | CASSVVQGPAYGYTF | TGTGCCAGTAGTGTAGTACAGGGCCCGGCCTATGGCTACACCTTC
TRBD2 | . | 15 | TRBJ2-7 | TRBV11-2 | CASSDGGGAAYEQYF | TGTGCCAGCAGCGACGGCGGGGGGGCCGCCTACGAGCAGTACTTC
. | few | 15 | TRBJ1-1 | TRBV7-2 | CASSSISFGNTEAFF | TGTGCCAGCAGCTCCATAAGTTTTGGCAACACTGAAGCTTTCTTT
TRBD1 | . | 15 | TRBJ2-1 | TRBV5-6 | CASSLDRGSYNEQFF | TGTGCCAGCAGCTTAGACAGGGGATCCTACAATGAGCAGTTCTTC
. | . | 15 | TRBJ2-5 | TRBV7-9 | CASSLVPGGSETQYF | TGTGCCAGCAGCTTAGTACCCGGGGGATCAGAGACCCAGTACTTC
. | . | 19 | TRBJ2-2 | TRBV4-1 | CASSQDSPGSYANTGELFF | TGCGCCAGCAGCCAAGATTCCCCAGGGTCTTACGCGAACACCGGGGAGCTGTTTTTT
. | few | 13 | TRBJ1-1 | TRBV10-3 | CAISERSGTEAFF | TGTGCCATCAGTGAGAGGAGCGGCACTGAAGCTTTCTTT
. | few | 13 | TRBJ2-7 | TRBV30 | CAWSDGGTYEQYF | TGTGCCTGGAGCGACGGGGGTACCTACGAGCAGTACTTC
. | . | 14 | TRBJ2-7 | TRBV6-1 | CASIWGTLAYEQYF | TGTGCCAGCATTTGGGGCACGCTCGCCTACGAGCAGTACTTC
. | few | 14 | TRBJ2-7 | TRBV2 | CASSSTVTPSGQYF | TGTGCCAGCAGTTCGACAGTAACCCCGTCAGGGCAGTACTTC
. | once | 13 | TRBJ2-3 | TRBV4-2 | CASSQDRGDTQYF | TGTGCCAGCAGCCAAGATAGGGGAGATACGCAGTATTTT
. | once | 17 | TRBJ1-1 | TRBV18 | CASSLERGAGTNTEAFF | TGTGCCAGCTCACTCGAGCGGGGGGCGGGGACGAACACTGAAGCTTTCTTT
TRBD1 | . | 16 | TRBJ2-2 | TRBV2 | CASSDLNRGMMGELFF | TGTGCCAGCAGTGACCTAAACAGGGGAATGATGGGGGAGCTGTTTTTT
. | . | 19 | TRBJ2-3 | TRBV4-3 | CASSQDTSWAEGYTDTQYF | TGCGCCAGCAGCCAAGACACCTCGTGGGCAGAAGGATACACAGATACGCAGTATTTT
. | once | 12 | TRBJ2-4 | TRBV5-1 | CASSVEPGIQYF | TGCGCCAGCAGCGTCGAACCAGGGATTCAGTACTTC
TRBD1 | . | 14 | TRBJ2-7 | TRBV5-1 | CASSLEDRGDEQYF | TGCGCCAGCAGCTTGGAGGACAGGGGGGACGAGCAGTACTTC
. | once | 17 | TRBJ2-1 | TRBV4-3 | CASSQDRGTIIHNEQFF | TGCGCCAGCAGCCAAGATCGAGGCACAATAATCCACAATGAGCAGTTCTTC
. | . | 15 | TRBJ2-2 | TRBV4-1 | CASSQLQANTGELFF | TGCGCCAGCAGCCAGCTACAGGCGAACACCGGGGAGCTGTTTTTT
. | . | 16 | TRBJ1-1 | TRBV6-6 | CASSYGRGIWDTEAFF | TGTGCCAGCAGTTACGGCAGGGGTATATGGGACACTGAAGCTTTCTTT
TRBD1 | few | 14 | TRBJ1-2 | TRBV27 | CASSTRVGTEGYTF | TGTGCCAGCAGCACGCGTGTTGGGACAGAAGGCTACACCTTC
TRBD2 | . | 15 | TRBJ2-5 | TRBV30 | CAWRKGLAAQETQYF | TGTGCCTGGAGAAAGGGACTAGCAGCCCAAGAGACCCAGTACTTC
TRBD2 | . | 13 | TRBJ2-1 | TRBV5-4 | CASSFGLAGEQFF | TGTGCCAGCAGCTTTGGACTAGCGGGGGAGCAGTTCTTC
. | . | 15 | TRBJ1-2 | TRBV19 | CASSTTGTSRDGYTF | TGTGCCAGTAGTACGACCGGGACATCAAGGGATGGCTACACCTTC
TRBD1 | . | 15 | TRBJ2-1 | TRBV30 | CAWSVGQGAYNEQFF | TGTGCCTGGAGTGTGGGACAGGGGGCTTACAATGAGCAGTTCTTC
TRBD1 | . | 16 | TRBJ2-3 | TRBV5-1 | CASSFAGTGVADTQYF | TGCGCCAGCAGCTTCGCCGGGACAGGGGTTGCAGATACGCAGTATTTT
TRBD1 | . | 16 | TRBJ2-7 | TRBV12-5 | CASGLPDRDLPYEQYF | TGTGCTAGTGGTTTGCCGGACAGGGACCTACCCTACGAGCAGTACTTC
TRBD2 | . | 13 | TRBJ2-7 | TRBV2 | CASSRLAGYEQYF | TGTGCCAGCAGTCGTCTAGCGGGGTACGAGCAGTACTTC
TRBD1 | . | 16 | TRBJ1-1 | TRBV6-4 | CASSDPLTGSNTEAFF | TGTGCCAGCAGTGACCCCTTGACAGGGTCGAACACTGAAGCTTTCTTT
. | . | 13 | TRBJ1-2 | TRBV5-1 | CASSLRAEGGYTF | TGCGCCAGCAGCTTGAGGGCTGAGGGTGGCTACACCTTC
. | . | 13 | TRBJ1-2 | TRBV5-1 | CASSWDFFYGYTF | TGCGCCAGCAGTTGGGACTTCTTCTATGGCTACACCTTC
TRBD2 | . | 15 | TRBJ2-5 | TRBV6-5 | CASSRAGASGETQYF | TGTGCCAGCAGTCGCGCGGGGGCTAGCGGGGAGACCCAGTACTTC
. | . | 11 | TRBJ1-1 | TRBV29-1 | CSVLPGLEAFF | TGCAGCGTGCTCCCGGGACTTGAAGCTTTCTTT
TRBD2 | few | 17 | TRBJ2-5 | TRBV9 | CASSGRLAGRGQETQYF | TGTGCCAGCAGCGGACGACTAGCGGGGCGGGGCCAAGAGACCCAGTACTTC
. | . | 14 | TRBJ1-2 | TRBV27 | CASNPRGGGGGYTF | TGTGCCAGCAACCCCCGGGGAGGGGGGGGAGGCTACACCTTC
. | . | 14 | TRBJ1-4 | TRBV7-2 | CASSLLATNEKLFF | TGTGCCAGCAGCTTATTAGCAACTAATGAAAAACTGTTTTTT
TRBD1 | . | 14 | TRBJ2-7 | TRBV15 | CATSRPQGAVEQYF | TGTGCCACCAGCAGACCCCAGGGGGCGGTCGAGCAGTACTTC
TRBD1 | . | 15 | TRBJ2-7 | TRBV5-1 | CASSRRGQGSYEQYF | TGCGCCAGCAGCCGTAGGGGACAGGGGAGTTACGAGCAGTACTTC
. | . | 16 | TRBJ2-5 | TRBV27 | CASSLYGGGAAGEQYF | TGTGCCAGCAGTTTATACGGCGGGGGCGCCGCCGGGGAGCAGTACTTC
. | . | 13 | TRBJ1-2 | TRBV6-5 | CASSNARVNGYTF | TGTGCCAGCAGCAACGCCAGGGTCAATGGCTACACCTTC
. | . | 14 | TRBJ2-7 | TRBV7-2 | CASSSLGLGLEQYF | TGTGCCAGCAGCTCCCTCGGGTTGGGGCTCGAGCAGTACTTC
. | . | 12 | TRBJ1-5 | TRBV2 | CASTEYNQPQHF | TGTGCCAGCACTGAGTACAATCAGCCCCAGCATTTT
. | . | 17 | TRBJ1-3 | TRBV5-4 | CASSLEPGADSGNTIYF | TGTGCCAGCAGCTTGGAGCCAGGGGCCGACTCTGGAAACACCATATATTTT
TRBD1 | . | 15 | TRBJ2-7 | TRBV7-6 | CASSLAGQGQQRKYF | TGTGCCAGCAGCTTAGCCGGACAGGGCCAACAAAGGAAGTACTTC